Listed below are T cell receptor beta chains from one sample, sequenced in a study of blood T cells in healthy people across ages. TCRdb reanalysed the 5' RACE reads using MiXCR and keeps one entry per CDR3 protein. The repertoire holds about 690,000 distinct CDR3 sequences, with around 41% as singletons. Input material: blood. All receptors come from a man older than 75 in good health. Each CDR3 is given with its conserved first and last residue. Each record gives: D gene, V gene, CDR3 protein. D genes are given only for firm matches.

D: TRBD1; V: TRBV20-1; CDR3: CSAMTGESLSYNEQYF
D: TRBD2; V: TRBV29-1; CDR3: CSVEGTSGKIDTQYF
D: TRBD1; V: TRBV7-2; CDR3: CASRTRGDYGYTF
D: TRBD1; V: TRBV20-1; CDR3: CSASRDRGILYGYTF
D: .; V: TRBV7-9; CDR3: CDSSAQGYGYTF
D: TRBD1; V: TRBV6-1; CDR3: CASKSDRAPSSYNSPLHF
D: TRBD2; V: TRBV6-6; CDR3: CASSYLPGGGELFF
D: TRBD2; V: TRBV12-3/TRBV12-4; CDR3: CASSRTSNYEQYF
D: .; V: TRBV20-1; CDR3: CSARDQNPPLHF
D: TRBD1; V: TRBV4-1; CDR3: CASSQDRDRAHYGYTF
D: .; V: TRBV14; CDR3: CASSPTGRQQETQYF
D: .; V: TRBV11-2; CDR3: CASSSLQGGNSPLHF
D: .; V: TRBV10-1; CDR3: CASTEGQVPNEKLFF
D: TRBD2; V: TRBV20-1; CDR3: CSASGTTRTSTDTQYF
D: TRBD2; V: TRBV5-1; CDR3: CASSFTSGAYNEQFF
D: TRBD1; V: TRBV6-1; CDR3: CASNQGQLYNEQFF
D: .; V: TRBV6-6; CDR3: CASSYGPGGTDTQYF
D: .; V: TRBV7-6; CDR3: CASSSGVTETQYF
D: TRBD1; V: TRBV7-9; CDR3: CASSLGTGQGITKNIQYF
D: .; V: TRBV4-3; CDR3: CASSQVRSREAFF
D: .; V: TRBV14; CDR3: CASSLEPGVSYEQYF
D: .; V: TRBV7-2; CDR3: CASSFTQGQEAQYF
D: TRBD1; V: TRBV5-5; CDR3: CASSETRQGRYF
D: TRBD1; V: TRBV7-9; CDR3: CASSPMTGMGKTQYF
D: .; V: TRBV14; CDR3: CASSQEGSNYGYTF
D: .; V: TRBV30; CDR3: CAWSGPNEQYF
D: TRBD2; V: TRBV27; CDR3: CASSYSGSDYEQYF
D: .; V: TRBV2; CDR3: CASSEASRGKLFF
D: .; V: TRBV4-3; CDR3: CASSQVSTEQYF
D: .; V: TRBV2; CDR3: CASSKDYNNERFF
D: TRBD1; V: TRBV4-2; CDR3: CASSQERTGPYEQYF
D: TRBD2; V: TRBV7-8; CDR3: CASSPIAGASYEQYF
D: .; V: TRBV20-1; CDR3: CSARAFDAGDIDMQYF
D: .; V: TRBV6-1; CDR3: CASKSGGTGETQYF
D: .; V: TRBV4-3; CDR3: CASSHQLLTGQSTHTQYF
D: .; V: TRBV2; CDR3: CASSGTIATNEKLFF
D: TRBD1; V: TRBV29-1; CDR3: CSVGAPTGISEQYF
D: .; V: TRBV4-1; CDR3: CASSQEPEMKQFF
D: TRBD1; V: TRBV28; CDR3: CASSSPGTGGVGYGYTF
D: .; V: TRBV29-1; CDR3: CSVEEPLMGRRNSQYF
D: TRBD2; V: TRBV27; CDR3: CASAALAGGPYNEQFF
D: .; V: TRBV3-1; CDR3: CASSQVVTPPGTQYF
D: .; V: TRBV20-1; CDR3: CSAGTGGQPQHF
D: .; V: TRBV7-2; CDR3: CASSLIGGQSTDTQYF
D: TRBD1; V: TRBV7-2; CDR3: CASSLDEQGALFDEQYF